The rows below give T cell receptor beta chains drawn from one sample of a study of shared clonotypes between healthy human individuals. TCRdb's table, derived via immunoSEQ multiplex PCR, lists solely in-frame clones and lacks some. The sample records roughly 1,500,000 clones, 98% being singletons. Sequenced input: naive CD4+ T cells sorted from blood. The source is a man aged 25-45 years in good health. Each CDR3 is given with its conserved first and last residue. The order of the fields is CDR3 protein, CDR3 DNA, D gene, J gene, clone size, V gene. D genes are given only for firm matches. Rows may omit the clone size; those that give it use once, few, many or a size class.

cdr3_aa: CAWSPGTYEQYF; cdr3_nt: TGTGCCTGGAGCCCCGGGACCTACGAGCAGTACTTC; d_call: NA; j_call: TRBJ2-7; clone_size: NA; v_call: TRBV30
cdr3_aa: CASKEGTTYGYTF; cdr3_nt: TGTGCCAGCAAGGAAGGGACAACATATGGCTACACCTTC; d_call: NA; j_call: TRBJ1-2; clone_size: NA; v_call: TRBV28
cdr3_aa: CASSTPGWSRVSTDTQYF; cdr3_nt: TGTGCCAGCAGCACTCCCGGGTGGTCGCGGGTAAGCACAGATACGCAGTATTTT; d_call: NA; j_call: TRBJ2-3; clone_size: NA; v_call: TRBV9
cdr3_aa: CASSQGPNSYNEQFF; cdr3_nt: TGTGCCAGCTCACAGGGGCCCAACTCCTACAATGAGCAGTTCTTC; d_call: NA; j_call: TRBJ2-1; clone_size: NA; v_call: TRBV18
cdr3_aa: CASSLQGMGNTEAFF; cdr3_nt: TGTGCCAGCAGTTTACAGGGGATGGGGAACACTGAAGCTTTCTTT; d_call: NA; j_call: TRBJ1-1; clone_size: NA; v_call: TRBV27
cdr3_aa: CASSQDVGPYEQYF; cdr3_nt: TGTGCCAGCAGCCAAGATGTGGGCCCCTACGAGCAGTACTTC; d_call: NA; j_call: TRBJ2-7; clone_size: NA; v_call: TRBV4-2
cdr3_aa: CASMGAGGLAKNIQYF; cdr3_nt: TGTGCCAGTATGGGAGCGGGAGGGCTAGCCAAAAACATTCAGTACTTC; d_call: TRBD2; j_call: TRBJ2-4; clone_size: NA; v_call: TRBV19
cdr3_aa: CASSPPSDRGREKLFF; cdr3_nt: TGTGCCAGCTCACCCCCCTCGGACAGGGGTAGGGAAAAACTGTTTTTT; d_call: TRBD1; j_call: TRBJ1-4; clone_size: NA; v_call: TRBV18
cdr3_aa: CASSQVPPGQGFTNEKLFF; cdr3_nt: TGCGCCAGCAGCCAAGTACCCCCGGGACAGGGGTTTACTAATGAAAAACTGTTTTTT; d_call: TRBD1; j_call: TRBJ1-4; clone_size: NA; v_call: TRBV4-1
cdr3_aa: CAIREGWLLRGYTF; cdr3_nt: TGTGCCATCAGGGAGGGGTGGCTACTTCGCGGCTACACCTTC; d_call: NA; j_call: TRBJ1-2; clone_size: NA; v_call: TRBV2
cdr3_aa: CASSIRTSAYEQYF; cdr3_nt: TGTGCCAGTAGTATCAGGACTAGCGCTTACGAGCAGTACTTC; d_call: TRBD2; j_call: TRBJ2-7; clone_size: NA; v_call: TRBV19
cdr3_aa: CASEGLAGRYEQFF; cdr3_nt: TGCGCCAGCGAGGGACTAGCGGGGAGGTATGAGCAGTTCTTC; d_call: TRBD2; j_call: TRBJ2-1; clone_size: NA; v_call: TRBV5-1
cdr3_aa: CATGPGRGAYNEQFF; cdr3_nt: TGTGCCACGGGCCCAGGAAGAGGAGCCTACAATGAGCAGTTCTTC; d_call: NA; j_call: TRBJ2-1; clone_size: NA; v_call: TRBV2
cdr3_aa: CASSVEAIPFYEQYF; cdr3_nt: TGTGCCAGCAGCGTAGAGGCGATTCCTTTCTACGAGCAGTACTTC; d_call: NA; j_call: TRBJ2-7; clone_size: NA; v_call: TRBV9
cdr3_aa: CASGLDSNTEAFF; cdr3_nt: TGTGCCAGTGGGTTGGACAGCAACACTGAAGCTTTCTTT; d_call: NA; j_call: TRBJ1-1; clone_size: NA; v_call: TRBV19
cdr3_aa: CASIAGLADYNEQFF; cdr3_nt: TGTGCCAGCATCGCGGGACTAGCGGATTACAATGAGCAGTTCTTC; d_call: TRBD2; j_call: TRBJ2-1; clone_size: NA; v_call: TRBV28
cdr3_aa: CASSSNRGGELFF; cdr3_nt: TGTGCCAGCAGCTCGAATAGGGGCGGGGAGCTGTTTTTT; d_call: NA; j_call: TRBJ2-2; clone_size: NA; v_call: TRBV5-4
cdr3_aa: CASSHIPRAGQPQHF; cdr3_nt: TGTGCCAGCAGCCATATACCCCGGGCAGGGCAGCCCCAGCATTTT; d_call: NA; j_call: TRBJ1-5; clone_size: NA; v_call: TRBV27
cdr3_aa: CASSLERGTARGYTF; cdr3_nt: TGTGCCAGCAGCTTAGAGCGCGGGACCGCTCGGGGCTACACCTTC; d_call: NA; j_call: TRBJ1-2; clone_size: NA; v_call: TRBV7-2
cdr3_aa: CSGGFQQGTQYF; cdr3_nt: TGCAGCGGGGGGTTTCAGCAGGGTACGCAGTATTTT; d_call: NA; j_call: TRBJ2-3; clone_size: NA; v_call: TRBV29-1
cdr3_aa: CASSVGVSGNTIYF; cdr3_nt: TGTGCCAGCAGCGTAGGGGTTTCTGGAAACACCATATATTTT; d_call: NA; j_call: TRBJ1-3; clone_size: NA; v_call: TRBV9
cdr3_aa: CASRKLTGELFF; cdr3_nt: TGTGCCAGTAGGAAACTAACCGGGGAGCTGTTTTTT; d_call: NA; j_call: TRBJ2-2; clone_size: NA; v_call: TRBV19
cdr3_aa: CASSESRGQETQYF; cdr3_nt: TGCGCCAGCAGTGAGTCTAGGGGGCAAGAGACCCAGTACTTC; d_call: NA; j_call: TRBJ2-5; clone_size: NA; v_call: TRBV10-1
cdr3_aa: CASSQGSPEDTQYF; cdr3_nt: TGTGCCAGCAGCCAAGGGTCACCGGAGGATACGCAGTATTTT; d_call: NA; j_call: TRBJ2-3; clone_size: NA; v_call: TRBV4-2
cdr3_aa: CASSVLGSTGELFF; cdr3_nt: TGTGCCAGCAGCGTATTGGGCAGCACCGGGGAGCTGTTTTTT; d_call: NA; j_call: TRBJ2-2; clone_size: NA; v_call: TRBV9
cdr3_aa: CASSPGTGYGTDTQYF; cdr3_nt: TGTGCCAGCAGCCCAGGGACAGGGTATGGCACAGATACGCAGTATTTT; d_call: TRBD1; j_call: TRBJ2-3; clone_size: NA; v_call: TRBV7-2
cdr3_aa: CASSLKTSGGANEQFF; cdr3_nt: TGTGCCAGCAGCTTGAAGACTAGCGGAGGGGCCAATGAGCAGTTCTTC; d_call: TRBD2; j_call: TRBJ2-1; clone_size: NA; v_call: TRBV5-4
cdr3_aa: CASSLAELSGVSYNEQFF; cdr3_nt: TGTGCCAGCAGCTTAGCTGAACTGTCAGGGGTCTCCTACAATGAGCAGTTCTTC; d_call: NA; j_call: TRBJ2-1; clone_size: NA; v_call: TRBV7-6
cdr3_aa: CASSYMGYEQYF; cdr3_nt: TGTGCCAGCAGTTACATGGGGTACGAGCAGTACTTC; d_call: NA; j_call: TRBJ2-7; clone_size: NA; v_call: TRBV6-5
cdr3_aa: CAISRDILAGASGELFF; cdr3_nt: TGTGCCATCAGCAGAGATATTCTAGCGGGGGCGAGCGGGGAGCTGTTTTTT; d_call: TRBD2; j_call: TRBJ2-2; clone_size: NA; v_call: TRBV10-3
cdr3_aa: CASTLSAISYNEQFF; cdr3_nt: TGTGCCAGCACCTTAAGCGCAATATCCTACAATGAGCAGTTCTTC; d_call: NA; j_call: TRBJ2-1; clone_size: NA; v_call: TRBV7-2
cdr3_aa: CASSLRLAGGRYEQYF; cdr3_nt: TGTGCCAGCAGCTTGAGACTAGCGGGAGGGCGGTACGAGCAGTACTTC; d_call: TRBD2; j_call: TRBJ2-7; clone_size: once; v_call: TRBV5-8
cdr3_aa: CASSRELTGYEQYF; cdr3_nt: TGCGCCAGCAGCAGAGAACTGACTGGTTACGAGCAGTACTTC; d_call: NA; j_call: TRBJ2-7; clone_size: once; v_call: TRBV4-1